This T cell receptor (beta chain) is drawn from a study of T-cell reconstitution after alpha-beta-depleted transplantation in children. Construction of the TCRbeta library involved unique molecular identifiers. TCRdb re-derived calls from the PCR reads in MiXCR, one entry per CDR3 protein. Here the sample spans some 500,000 distinct CDR3 sequences, around 20% being singletons. This CDR3 region has 17 residues. V was clipped by 4 bases and J by 5 bases; unmatched bases: 8. Per germline, CDR1 LGHDT and CDR2 YNNKEL (reference sequence). The specimen was PBMCs from the stem cell graft donor, collected from the stem cell graft. This TCR was recovered from a human donor who donated a stem cell graft to a child with acute lymphoblastic leukemia. The chain combines TRBV3-1 with TRBJ2-7, with 16 bases matching TRBD2. In DNA, the CDR3 is TGTGCCAGCAGCCCTCCGGGACTAGCGGGAGGGATCGACGAGCAGTACTTC. Translated, it gives CASSPPGLAGGIDEQYF.